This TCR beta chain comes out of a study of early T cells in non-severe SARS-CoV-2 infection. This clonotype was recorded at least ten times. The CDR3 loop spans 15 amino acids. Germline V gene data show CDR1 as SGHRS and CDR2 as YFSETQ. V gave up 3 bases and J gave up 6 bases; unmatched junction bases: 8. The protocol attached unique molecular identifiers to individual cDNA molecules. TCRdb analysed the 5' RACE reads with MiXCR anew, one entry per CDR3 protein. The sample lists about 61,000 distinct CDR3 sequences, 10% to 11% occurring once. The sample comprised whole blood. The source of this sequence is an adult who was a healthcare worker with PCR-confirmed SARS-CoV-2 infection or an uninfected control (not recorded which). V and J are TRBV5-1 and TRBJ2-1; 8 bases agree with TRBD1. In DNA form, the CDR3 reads TGCGCCAGCAGCTCGTCCGGACAGGGCGCCAATGAGCAGTTCTTC. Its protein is CASSSSGQGANEQFF.